The present T cell receptor beta chain was sequenced within a study of T cells in localized non-small cell lung cancer. General study points: There was higher T cell clonality in uninvolved adjacent lung than in tumor, and it was highest there. When the top 100 tumor clones were examined, a median approximately 54 of them also appeared in the adjacent lung, which was paired and uninvolved.

Worth noting for this clone: Antigen: not known.

The V gene end was trimmed by 2 bases and the J gene end by 5 bases; junction bases not matched to a gene: 7. Per the germline V gene, CDR1 is WSHSY and CDR2 is SAAADI. The CDR3 is made up of 17 amino acids. Measured with immunoSEQ multiplex PCR; TCRdb has only the in-frame clones, and not every one. The table includes roughly 1,400 clones, more than 25% detected once. The rearrangement joins TRBV10-2 to TRBJ2-1; 12 positions agree with TRBD2. The sequence came from a male donor aged 60 or over with stage I squamous cell lung carcinoma. Sequences were derived from normal lung tissue next to the tumor, sampled before any cancer treatment. The DNA for the CDR3 is TGCGCCAGCAGTGAGGCCCTGACTAGCGGGAGCGACAATGAGCAGTTCTTC. Protein: CASSEALTSGSDNEQFF.